Below are 11 T cell receptor beta chains sequenced from a single sample in a study of blood T cell repertoires in COVID-19. The table came from immunoSEQ multiplex PCR; TCRdb's copy has only in-frame clones and leaves some out. The sample yields 150,000 to 200,000 clones, around 90% seen once. The specimen sequenced was peripheral blood. The receptor set was obtained from a man in his sixties with active or convalescent COVID-19.

The rearrangement uses TRBV11-2 and TRBJ1-3; 7 bases fit TRBD1. With V trimmed by 3 bases and J by 2 bases, 1 base remained unmatched. CDR1 and CDR2 from the germline V gene are SGHAT and FQNNGV. The CDR3 extends over 14 amino acids. The CDR3 region has the DNA TGTGCCAGCAGCTTCGACAGGGCTGGAAACACCATATATTTT. It codes for CASSFDRAGNTIYF. Variable domain in full (rest from reference TRBV11-2 and TRBJ1-3): EAGVAQSPRYKIIEKRQSVAFWCNPISGHATLYWYQQILGQGPKLLIQFQNNGVVDDSQLPKDRFSAERLKGVDSTLKIQPAKLEDSAVYLCASSFDRAGNTIYFGEGSWLTVV.

The rearrangement joins TRBV6-5 to TRBJ1-2, with no clear D. Germline CDR1 MNHEY, CDR2 SVGAGI. V gave up 2 bases and J gave up 5 bases, with 15 bases separating them. The CDR3 totals 15 residues. CDR3 coding DNA: TGTGCCAGCAGTTACACTTTGTTTGGAGGGTATGGCTACACCTTC. It is translated as CASSYTLFGGYGYTF.

To note about this clone: In the same sample, other DNA sequences code for this CDR3. The chain couples TRBV5-4 to TRBJ1-2; D not resolved. Germline values: CDR1 SGHNT, CDR2 YYREEE (reference sequence). Trimming cost V 1 base and J 2 bases, with 9 bases left between them. The CDR3 runs to 14 residues. The CDR3 protein is CASSLPGANYGYTF. The CDR3 DNA reads TGTGCCAGCAGCTTGCCGGGAGCGAACTATGGCTACACCTTC.

The gene calls are TRBV7-9 and TRBJ1-1, with D possibly matching TRBD1 (5 bases). The germline V gene encodes CDR1 SEHNR and CDR2 FQNEAQ (reference sequence). The V and J ends lost 5 bases and 5 bases respectively, with 12 bases between them. The CDR3 consists of 13 residues. The CDR3 DNA reads TGTGCCAGCAGCCCAGGACGGGGGACTGAAGCTTTCTTT. Protein product: CASSPGRGTEAFF.

The chain links TRBV7-8 to TRBJ1-1, with TRBD1 identical over 7 bases. The CDR3 is 15 residues long. Germline CDR1 is SGHVS and CDR2 is FQNEAQ. V lost 5 bases to trimming and J lost 4 bases; unmatched junction nucleotides: 10. This CDR3 reads CASSTQGSVGTEAFF. The CDR3, as DNA: TGTGCCAGCAGCACACAGGGGTCCGTGGGCACTGAAGCTTTCTTT.

In its sample, this clone was seen a few times. This rearrangement joins TRBV11-2 to TRBJ1-2; D is perhaps TRBD1 (5 bases). The CDR3 contains 13 residues. CDR1 is SGHAT, CDR2 FQNNGV, per germline. Trimming took off 5 bases at V and 8 bases at J, with 15 bases between the two ends. The CDR3 coding sequence is TGTGCCAGCAGCCTTGTTCAGGGAATGGGCTACACCTTC. This translates into CASSLVQGMGYTF.

The chain joins TRBV27 to TRBJ1-6, with unresolved D. Trimming shortened V by 5 bases and J by 2 bases, and 10 bases separated the two germline ends. Germline lookup yields CDR1 MNHEY and CDR2 SMNVEV (reference sequence). The CDR3 loop spans 15 amino acids. The CDR3 reads CASSPRVTYNSPLHF. As DNA, the CDR3 is TGTGCCAGCAGTCCGCGGGTTACCTATAATTCACCCCTCCACTTT.

The count of this clone is one. The chain is built from TRBV21-1 and TRBJ1-4. TRBV21-1 represents a pseudogene. CDR3 size: 11 residues. As DNA, the CDR3 is TGTGCAAGCAGAGCGTGGGAAAAACTGTTTTTT. This sequence encodes CASRAWEKLFF.

This chain joins TRBV5-1 and TRBJ2-7; 12 bases align to TRBD2. CDR1 and CDR2 from the germline V gene are SGHRS and YFSETQ. Losses at the gene ends were 5 bases for V and 3 bases for J; bases not matched to a gene: 6. The CDR3 is 15 residues long. The CDR3 nucleotides read TGCGCCAGCAGAAGACTAGCGGGGGTTCTCTACGAGCAGTACTTC. This translates into CASRRLAGVLYEQYF. Variable domain in full (rest from reference TRBV5-1 and TRBJ2-7): KAGVTQTPRYLIKTRGQQVTLSCSPISGHRSVSWYQQTPGQGLQFLFEYFSETQRNKGNFPGRFSGRQFSNSRSEMNVSTLELGDSALYLCASRRLAGVLYEQYFGPGTRLTVT.

The rearrangement links TRBV2 to TRBJ2-5; 8 nucleotides align to TRBD2. This CDR3 is built from 13 residues. V trimming: 6 bases; J trimming: 5 bases; junction bases outside the gene matches: 5. Germline V gene lookup returns CDR1 SNHLY and CDR2 FYNNEI. The CDR3 DNA reads TGTGCCAGCAGCACAACGGGGGGGGAGACCCAGTACTTC. Its translation: CASSTTGGETQYF.

The V and J genes are TRBV3-1 (or the pseudogene TRBV3-2) and TRBJ1-5; 9 bases agree with TRBD1. Germline trimming cut 3 bases from V and 6 bases from J; bases unmatched to any gene: 6. Germline V gene lookup returns CDR1 LGHDT and CDR2 YNNKEL (reference sequence). This CDR3 has 15 amino acids. This chain's CDR3 is CASSHAGTGTQPQHF. CDR3 sequence (DNA): TGTGCCAGCAGCCACGCCGGGACAGGGACTCAGCCCCAGCATTTT.